This T cell receptor beta chain comes out of a study of response to subunit inactivated influenza vaccine. Study-wide results and limits: New T cells are recruited in small numbers by each seasonal influenza vaccination, according to the authors' suggestion.

This clonotype has just a few counts. Its cognate antigen is unknown. TCRdb passed the RT-PCR reads through MiXCR, listing each CDR3 protein once. The sample shows about 780,000 distinct CDR3 sequences, approximately 17% of them seen only once. The CDR3 length is 14 residues. V lost 2 bases, J lost 1 base, and 9 bases lay in between. Germline V gives CDR1 MNHEY, CDR2 SVGAGI. The sequence was collected from a man in his fifties who received an inactivated influenza vaccine. The material sequenced was PBMCs from blood, taken around 5 days after vaccination. This chain uses TRBV6-5 with TRBJ2-7; D not resolved. This CDR3 is CASSYAAASYEQYF. CDR3 DNA sequence: TGTGCCAGCAGTTACGCGGCAGCTTCCTACGAGCAGTACTTC.